Each of the 32 T cell receptor beta chains below was sequenced from the same sample in a study of T cell responses to AZD1222 COVID-19 vaccine. TCRdb's table, derived via immunoSEQ multiplex PCR, lists solely in-frame clones and lacks some. Of under 200,000 clones listed, around 94% are singletons. Sequenced material: peripheral blood, taken 28 days after the second dose of the MenACWY control vaccine. The source of these receptors is an adult who received the MenACWY meningococcal vaccine as a control.

The gene calls are TRBV27 and TRBJ2-7; 11 bases map to TRBD2. Germline loops: CDR1 MNHEY, CDR2 SMNVEV (reference sequence). CDR3 length: 17 residues. V shed 2 bases, J shed 0 bases, and the junction held 6 bases outside the gene matches. CDR3 loop: CASSLRGLAGGSYEQYF. Written as DNA, the CDR3 is TGTGCCAGCAGTTTACGCGGGCTAGCGGGAGGCTCCTACGAGCAGTACTTC.

V usage is TRBV7-9 and J usage is TRBJ2-3; tentative D call: TRBD2 (6 bases). The CDR3 totals 17 residues. The germline V gene has CDR1 SEHNR and CDR2 FQNEAQ (reference sequence). The V end was cut by 5 bases, the J end by 2 bases, with 20 bases between. The CDR3, as DNA: TGTGCCAGCAGCCCTAACATCGGGCGGAGGGTCACAGATACGCAGTATTTT. Translation gives CASSPNIGRRVTDTQYF.

The chain recombines TRBV24-1 with TRBJ1-1, with D uncertain. Germline lookup yields CDR1 KGHDR and CDR2 SFDVKD. The CDR3 runs to 13 residues. V lost 0 bases, J lost 2 bases, and 3 bases lay in between. In DNA form, the CDR3 reads TGTGCCACCAGTGATTTGGATAACACTGAAGCTTTCTTT. Protein sequence: CATSDLDNTEAFF.

The chain has TRBV10-3 and TRBJ1-2, with D possibly being TRBD1 (6 bases). V lost 8 bases to trimming and J lost 2 bases, with 12 bases between them. CDR1 and CDR2 (germline): ENHRY, SYGVKD. The CDR3 consists of 13 residues. Here the CDR3 reads CAIQKGDNYGYTF. For the CDR3, the DNA is TGTGCCATCCAAAAGGGGGACAACTATGGCTACACCTTC.

The chain employs TRBV30 and TRBJ1-5, with TRBD1 matching 11 bases. This CDR3 spans 16 amino acids. V was clipped by 4 bases and J by 0 bases; unmatched bases: 5. Germline CDR1 and CDR2: GTSNPN and SVGIG (reference sequence). The CDR3 spells CAWKGQGVDSNQPQHF. The CDR3 DNA reads as TGTGCCTGGAAGGGACAGGGGGTTGATAGCAATCAGCCCCAGCATTTT.

This chain links TRBV11-1 with TRBJ2-7; D is unresolved. Looked up from germline, CDR1 is SGHAT and CDR2 is FQDESV (reference sequence). The CDR3 contains 13 residues. Trimming cost V 5 bases and J 3 bases, with 11 bases left between them. The CDR3 reads CASSLGQNYEQYF. DNA of the CDR3: TGTGCCAGCAGCCTGGGCCAAAACTACGAGCAGTACTTC.

The rearrangement uses TRBV28 and TRBJ2-1; 9 bases agree with TRBD1. The CDR3 has 16 amino acids. The V gene's germline CDR1 is MDHEN and CDR2 SYDVKM. V shed 2 bases, J shed 1 base, and the junction held 3 bases outside the gene matches. The CDR3 bases are TGTGCCAGCAGTTTACAAGGACAGGGGTCCTACAATGAGCAGTTCTTC. This sequence encodes CASSLQGQGSYNEQFF.

V is TRBV7-2 and J is TRBJ2-7; no definite D call. The CDR3 runs to 14 residues. The V and J ends lost 4 bases and 6 bases respectively, with 16 bases between them. CDR1 is SGHTA and CDR2 is FQGNSA in the germline V gene. CDR3 region: CASSSGGSFLEQYF. The CDR3, as DNA: TGTGCCAGCAGCTCCGGTGGCAGCTTCCTCGAGCAGTACTTC.

The J gene is TRBJ2-6, the V gene TRBV28; D is unresolved. V was shortened by 5 bases and J by 4 bases, with 18 bases between the two germline ends. Germline CDR1 and CDR2: MDHEN and SYDVKM. The CDR3 runs to 17 residues. This CDR3 reads CASSPPYRAAGANVLTF. CDR3 sequence (DNA): TGTGCCAGCAGTCCACCTTACCGGGCAGCCGGGGCCAACGTCCTGACTTTC.

The V call is TRBV7-3, the J call TRBJ2-1, with D hard to call. CDR1 and CDR2 from the germline V gene are SGHTA and FQGTGA. The CDR3 consists of 13 residues. The V and J ends lost 2 bases and 8 bases respectively, with 10 bases between them. CDR3 region: CASSLGQEYEQFF. In DNA, the CDR3 is TGTGCCAGCAGCTTAGGTCAGGAATATGAGCAGTTCTTC.

V gene TRBV7-8 combines with J gene TRBJ1-1; the D gene is possibly TRBD1 (6 bases). The V end was cut by 3 bases, the J end by 4 bases, with 18 bases between. The CDR3 length is 16 residues. The germline V gene has CDR1 SGHVS and CDR2 FQNEAQ. The CDR3 DNA reads TGTGCCAGCAGCTTTGAAGTCACGGGGGCTGGCACTGAAGCTTTCTTT. Translating it yields CASSFEVTGAGTEAFF.

The chain couples TRBV7-9 to TRBJ2-6; D tentatively fits TRBD1 or TRBD2 (6 bases each). The CDR3 consists of 15 residues. V was shortened by 3 bases and J by 2 bases, with 8 bases between the two germline ends. CDR1 is SEHNR, CDR2 FQNEAQ, per germline (reference sequence). This chain's CDR3 is CASSLGGAGANVLTF. CDR3 sequence (DNA): TGTGCCAGCAGCTTGGGGGGCGCTGGGGCCAACGTCCTGACTTTC.

The genes are TRBV19 and TRBJ1-5; the match to TRBD1 covers 7 bases. Trimming at V came to 6 bases and at J to 2 bases, leaving 4 bases not matched to a gene. In germline, CDR1 is LNHDA, CDR2 SQIVND (reference sequence). This CDR3 region has 14 residues. CDR3 loop: CASRYRGGNQPQHF. As DNA, the CDR3 is TGTGCCAGTAGATACAGGGGAGGCAATCAGCCCCAGCATTTT.

The gene calls are TRBV9 and TRBJ2-1, with D tentatively TRBD1 (6 bases). The CDR3 covers 15 residues. Looked up from germline, CDR1 is SGDLS and CDR2 is YYNGEE. V lost 3 bases, J lost 3 bases, and 13 bases lay in between. The CDR3 bases are TGTGCCAGCAGCGCTTTGGACAGAAACTACAATGAGCAGTTCTTC. It is translated as CASSALDRNYNEQFF. The full variable domain, rest sourced from reference TRBV9 and TRBJ2-1, is DSGVTQTPKHLITATGQRVTLRCSPRSGDLSVYWYQQSLDQGLQFLIQYYNGEERAKGNILERFSAQQFPDLHSELNLSSLELGDSALYFCASSALDRNYNEQFFGPGTRLTVL.

The rearrangement links TRBV28 to TRBJ2-1, with 8 bases fitting TRBD2. V lost 4 bases and J lost 8; bases outside the gene matches: 10. This CDR3 spans 15 amino acids. The germline V gene has CDR1 MDHEN and CDR2 SYDVKM. The CDR3 loop is CASSSVRGGIDEQFF. In DNA, the CDR3 is TGTGCCAGCAGTTCGGTCCGGGGGGGGATCGATGAGCAGTTCTTC.

This clone was counted between two and nine times. The gene calls are TRBV11-2 and TRBJ1-2, with TRBD1 as a possible D gene (6 bases). Germline assignment: CDR1 SGHAT and CDR2 FQNNGV. CDR3 length: 17 amino acids. Trimming took 6 bases from V and 5 from J, leaving 25 bases between them. The CDR3 here is CASSKTAGQKGRYGYTF. The CDR3, as DNA: TGTGCCAGCAGTAAGACTGCAGGACAGAAGGGGAGATATGGCTACACCTTC.

The CDR3, as DNA: TGTGCCAGCAGTTTCCGACAGGATCATGCAACTAATGAAAAACTGTTTTTT. It yields the protein CASSFRQDHATNEKLFF. The chain combines TRBV27 with TRBJ1-4, with D perhaps TRBD1 (6 bases). The V end lost 3 bases, the J end lost 0 bases, and 14 bases lay between the germline ends. The CDR3 is 17 amino acids. CDR1 and CDR2 (germline): MNHEY, SMNVEV (reference sequence).

This chain links TRBV27 with TRBJ1-2; a possible D gene is TRBD1 (5 bases). The germline CDR1 and CDR2 sequences are MNHEY and SMNVEV (reference sequence). Trimming left V 1 base short and J 2 bases short, with 17 bases between. This CDR3 comprises 17 residues. The CDR3 sequence: CASSLYGGPNSNYGYTF. The CDR3 coding sequence is TGTGCCAGCAGTTTATACGGGGGTCCTAACTCAAACTATGGCTACACCTTC.

The chain is built from TRBV2 and TRBJ2-7; weak D call: TRBD2 (6 bases). Germline loops: CDR1 SNHLY, CDR2 FYNNEI. The CDR3 consists of 11 residues. The V and J ends lost 8 bases and 3 bases respectively, with 8 bases between them. The CDR3 DNA reads TGTGCCAGCGCGGGGATCTACGAGCAGTACTTC. Translating it yields CASAGIYEQYF.

The gene calls are TRBV28 and TRBJ1-1; D unclear. CDR1 and CDR2 from the germline V gene are MDHEN and SYDVKM. The V and J ends lost 6 bases and 4 bases respectively, with 18 bases between them. This CDR3 spans 15 amino acids. CDR3 region: CASSELVPRGTEAFF. The CDR3, as DNA: TGTGCCAGCAGCGAACTGGTCCCAAGAGGCACTGAAGCTTTCTTT. Filled out from reference TRBV28 and TRBJ1-1, the complete variable domain reads DVKVTQSSRYLVKRTGEKVFLECVQDMDHENMFWYRQDPGLGLRLIYFSYDVKMKEKGDIPEGYSVSREKKERFSLILESASTNQTSMYLCASSELVPRGTEAFFGQGTRLTVV.

The rearrangement uses TRBV6-1 and TRBJ1-1; D is undetermined. Between the trimmed V and J ends, which lost 2 bases and 1 base, there was a span of 11 bases. CDR1 MNHNS and CDR2 SASEGT come from the germline V gene. The CDR3 contains 15 residues. In nucleotides, the CDR3 is TGTGCCAGCAGTGAATTAGGGCCGCGGAACACTGAAGCTTTCTTT. This translates into CASSELGPRNTEAFF.

The chain recombines TRBV7-2 with TRBJ2-3; TRBD2 might be the D (5 bases). V was pared by 2 bases and J by 2 bases, with 14 bases between. The CDR3 is made up of 16 amino acids. Germline-derived CDR1 and CDR2 are SGHTA and FQGNSA. CDR3 sequence: CASSLSHRTVTDTQYF. DNA of the CDR3: TGTGCCAGCAGCTTATCTCACCGGACTGTCACAGATACGCAGTATTTT.

There are a few counts of this clone. This chain connects TRBV12-5 to TRBJ1-3; TRBD1 is a possible D gene (5 bases). Between the trimmed V and J ends, which lost 4 bases and 2 bases, there was a span of 15 bases. Germline loops: CDR1 LGHNT, CDR2 FRNRAP. The CDR3 is 16 residues long. The CDR3 coding sequence is TGTGCTAGTGGTTCGGTCGGGGGACCGGCTGGAAACACCATATATTTT. Translated: CASGSVGGPAGNTIYF. Full variable domain (outside the CDR3, taken from reference TRBV12-5 and TRBJ1-3): DARVTQTPRHKVTEMGQEVTMRCQPILGHNTVFWYRQTMMQGLELLAYFRNRAPLDDSGMPKDRFSAEMPDATLATLKIQPSEPRDSAVYFCASGSVGGPAGNTIYFGEGSWLTVV.

This chain links TRBV5-5 with TRBJ1-1; TRBD1 is a possible D gene (5 bases). CDR3 length equals 16 residues. Germline V gives CDR1 SGHKS, CDR2 YYEKEE (reference sequence). V lost 2 bases, J lost 7 bases, and 21 bases lay in between. The CDR3 region has the DNA TGTGCCAGCAGCTTAAATCTTGGAGACAGCCGCCGTGAAGCTTTCTTT. This gives the protein CASSLNLGDSRREAFF.

The chain couples TRBV7-8 to TRBJ2-7; a possible D gene is TRBD1 (6 bases). CDR3 length: 14 residues. Germline CDR1 is SGHVS and CDR2 is FQNEAQ. Deletions cut 5 bases from V and 3 bases from J, with 14 bases between. DNA of the CDR3: TGTGCCAGCAGCCCAACAGGGCGACGCTACGAGCAGTACTTC. This encodes CASSPTGRRYEQYF.

This chain uses TRBV24-1 with TRBJ2-7, with D possibly matching TRBD1 (8 bases). The V gene lost 0 bases and the J gene lost 3 bases, with 14 bases spanning the gap. The CDR3 length is 16 residues. In germline, CDR1 is KGHDR, CDR2 SFDVKD. In nucleotides, the CDR3 is TGTGCCACCAGTGATTTGCCGACAGGGGAGGGCTACGAGCAGTACTTC. Protein sequence: CATSDLPTGEGYEQYF.

The chain recombines TRBV6-5 with TRBJ1-1; tentatively, D is TRBD1 (5 bases). V gave up 4 bases and J gave up 2 bases, with 11 bases separating them. The CDR3 has 14 residues. Germline lookup yields CDR1 MNHEY and CDR2 SVGAGI. The CDR3 region is CASSSLTANTEAFF. The CDR3 region has the DNA TGTGCCAGCAGTTCGTTGACAGCCAACACTGAAGCTTTCTTT.

The chain couples TRBV12-3 or TRBV12-4 to TRBJ2-2; no reliable D call. The V end was cut by 5 bases, the J end by 6 bases, with 10 bases between. The CDR3 sequence is 13 residues long. The chain's CDR3 is CASSPLGAGELFF. The CDR3 DNA is TGTGCCAGCAGTCCGTTGGGTGCCGGGGAGCTGTTTTTT.

V is TRBV3-1 (or the pseudogene TRBV3-2) and J is TRBJ1-6, with 7 positions matching TRBD1. The CDR3 contains 14 residues. CDR1 and CDR2 from the germline V gene are LGHDT and YNNKEL (reference sequence). The trim removed 3 bases at V and 7 bases at J, leaving 3 bases unmatched. The CDR3 DNA reads TGTGCCAGCAGCCATGCAGGGGGGAATTCACCCCTCCACTTT. Its protein is CASSHAGGNSPLHF.

The chain employs TRBV29-1 and TRBJ2-2; tentative D call: TRBD1 (6 bases). Looked up from germline, CDR1 is SQVTM and CDR2 is ANQGSEA. The CDR3 has 13 residues. V dropped 3 bases and J dropped 2 bases, with 7 bases sitting between them. The CDR3 DNA is TGCAGCGTTGAGGGACACAACACCGGGGAGCTGTTTTTT. Protein: CSVEGHNTGELFF.

The rearrangement joins TRBV27 to TRBJ1-2; D may be TRBD1 (5 bases). Germline V gives CDR1 MNHEY, CDR2 SMNVEV (reference sequence). With 8 bases removed from V and 5 bases from J, the gap between germline ends came to 27 bases. The CDR3 runs to 17 residues. The CDR3 sequence is CASGPTPGPRAGYGYTF. The CDR3 region has the DNA TGTGCCAGCGGCCCCACCCCGGGACCCCGGGCAGGATATGGCTACACCTTC.

This chain joins TRBV2 and TRBJ2-1, with 8 positions matching TRBD2. Germline lookup yields CDR1 SNHLY and CDR2 FYNNEI. Unmatched junction bases numbered 10, after V lost 7 bases and J lost 5 bases. CDR3 size: 15 residues. The CDR3 sequence is CASTLGLGLNNEQFF. In nucleotides, the CDR3 is TGTGCCAGCACCCTGGGACTAGGCTTGAACAATGAGCAGTTCTTC.